The 14 T cell receptor beta chains presented below share a single source sample, sequenced in a study of T-cell reconstitution after alpha-beta-depleted transplantation in children. A TCRbeta library incorporating unique molecular identifiers was prepared. TCRdb processed the PCR reads anew with MiXCR; each CDR3 protein has one entry. The sample records about 610,000 distinct CDR3 sequences, roughly 30% being singletons. The sample consisted of PBMCs, taken before TCRalphabeta/CD19-depleted stem cell transplant. These receptors were taken from a boy younger than two with Wiskott-Aldrich syndrome, due to receive a stem cell transplant.

The gene calls are TRBV7-2 and TRBJ2-4; D perhaps matches TRBD1 (5 bases). The CDR3 covers 13 residues. Per the germline V gene, CDR1 is SGHTA and CDR2 is FQGNSA. V was pared by 5 bases and J by 8 bases, with 13 bases between. CDR3 region: CASSLRVRDIQYF. In DNA, the CDR3 is TGTGCCAGCAGCCTCAGGGTGAGAGACATTCAGTACTTC.

This clonotype has a handful of counts. This sequence joins TRBV12-3 or TRBV12-4 and TRBJ2-3; unclear D gene. This CDR3 comprises 15 residues. The V gene lost 2 bases and the J gene lost 3 bases, with 12 bases spanning the gap. The CDR3 DNA follows: TGTGCCAGCAGTTTATATCCGGAAGGGACAGATACGCAGTATTTT. Translating gives CASSLYPEGTDTQYF.

This chain joins TRBV5-1 and TRBJ2-2; 10 bases map to TRBD2. Germline CDR1 and CDR2: SGHRS and YFSETQ. This CDR3 is 14 amino acids long. The V and J ends lost 6 bases and 4 bases, in that order; junction bases with no gene match: 3. CDR3 in amino acids: CASTEREGTGELFF. The DNA of the CDR3 is TGCGCCAGCACCGAGCGGGAGGGCACCGGGGAGCTGTTTTTT. The full variable domain, rest sourced from reference TRBV5-1 and TRBJ2-2, is KAGVTQTPRYLIKTRGQQVTLSCSPISGHRSVSWYQQTPGQGLQFLFEYFSETQRNKGNFPGRFSGRQFSNSRSEMNVSTLELGDSALYLCASTEREGTGELFFGEGSRLTVL.

The genes are TRBV5-1 and TRBJ2-4, with 9 bases that match TRBD1. Germline CDR1 is SGHRS and CDR2 is YFSETQ. After removal of 1 base from V and 4 bases from J, the junction contained 6 bases not matched to a gene. The CDR3 runs to 16 residues. CDR3 in DNA: TGCGCCAGCAGCTTGCGGACCGGGACAGGGAAAAACATTCAGTACTTC. Its translation: CASSLRTGTGKNIQYF.

The chain is built from TRBV5-1 and TRBJ2-5; 10 nucleotides align to TRBD2. This CDR3 has 17 residues. Germline assignment: CDR1 SGHRS and CDR2 YFSETQ. Trimming at V came to 0 bases and at J to 4 bases, leaving 9 bases not matched to a gene. The CDR3 loop reads CASSLAGASGSLETQYF. CDR3 in DNA: TGCGCCAGCAGCTTGGCCGGGGCTAGCGGGAGTTTAGAGACCCAGTACTTC.

A single count supports this clonotype. CDR3 residues: CASTRWSGTSGIFSYNEQFF. CDR3 sequence (DNA): TGTGCCAGCACCCGATGGTCGGGGACTAGCGGTATTTTCTCCTACAATGAGCAGTTCTTC. This chain links TRBV11-1 with TRBJ2-1; 11 bases match TRBD2. CDR1 is SGHAT and CDR2 is FQDESV in the germline V gene (reference sequence). The CDR3 has 20 residues. The V and J ends lost 7 bases and 0 bases, in that order; junction bases with no gene match: 17. Looking up the rest from reference TRBV11-1 and TRBJ2-1 gives the full variable domain: EAEVAQSPRYKITEKSQAVAFWCDPISGHATLYWYRQILGQGPELLVQFQDESVVDDSQLPKDRFSAERLKGVDSTLKIQPAELGDSAMYLCASTRWSGTSGIFSYNEQFFGPGTRLTVL.

In its sample, this clonotype was seen a few times. The chain combines TRBV27 with TRBJ2-2; D assignment may be TRBD1 or TRBD2 (6 bases each). The germline V gene has CDR1 MNHEY and CDR2 SMNVEV (reference sequence). CDR3 length equals 18 residues. Trimming removed 6 bases from V and 7 bases from J, with 27 bases in between. In nucleotides, the CDR3 is TGTGCCAGCAGCTTCAAACGGGTCGGGGGCGGCAAAAGCGGGGAGCTGTTTTTT. Translating gives CASSFKRVGGGKSGELFF.

The CDR3 protein is CAWKIRGNKETQYF. DNA for the CDR3: TGTGCCTGGAAAATCCGGGGTAACAAGGAGACCCAGTACTTC. This chain connects TRBV30 to TRBJ2-5; weak D call: TRBD2 (5 bases). The ends were cut back, 4 bases at V and 5 bases at J, with 17 bases in the middle. CDR1 is GTSNPN, CDR2 SVGIG, per germline (reference sequence). The CDR3 length is 14 residues.

This CDR3 is CASSLDGSCETQYF. In DNA form, the CDR3 reads TGCGCCAGCAGCTTGGACGGGAGTTGCGAGACCCAGTACTTC. This chain uses TRBV5-1 with TRBJ2-5; D possibly corresponds to TRBD2 (6 bases). V was trimmed by 0 bases and J by 5 bases, leaving 11 bases between them. Germline-derived CDR1 and CDR2 are SGHRS and YFSETQ. This CDR3 has 14 amino acids.

This chain joins TRBV20-1 and TRBJ2-5, with TRBD2 identical over 10 bases. V trimming: 0 bases; J trimming: 4 bases; junction bases outside the gene matches: 14. The CDR3 is 18 residues long. Per germline, CDR1 DFQATT and CDR2 SNEGSKA (reference sequence). CDR3 in amino acids: CSARDPRLAGRGAETQYF. The CDR3 DNA sequence: TGCAGTGCTAGAGATCCCCGACTAGCGGGCCGAGGGGCAGAGACCCAGTACTTC.

The rearrangement links TRBV7-2 to TRBJ2-7; D uncertain. The V and J ends lost 0 bases and 3 bases respectively, with 15 bases between them. The CDR3 contains 16 residues. CDR1 is SGHTA, CDR2 FQGNSA, per germline. For the CDR3, the DNA is TGTGCCAGCAGCTTAGCCCCCCCCCCAAATTTCTACGAGCAGTACTTC. Translation: CASSLAPPPNFYEQYF. The full variable domain, in which reference TRBV7-2 and TRBJ2-7 provide the parts outside the CDR3, is GAGVSQSPSNKVTEKGKDVELRCDPISGHTALYWYRQSLGQGLEFLIYFQGNSAPDKSGLPSDRFSAERTGGSVSTLTIQRTQQEDSAVYLCASSLAPPPNFYEQYFGPGTRLTVT.

This chain links TRBV27 with TRBJ2-1; 9 bases fit TRBD2. CDR1 MNHEY and CDR2 SMNVEV come from the germline V gene (reference sequence). With V trimmed by 4 bases and J by 10 bases, 11 bases remained unmatched. The CDR3 spans 15 residues. The CDR3 DNA follows: TGTGCCAGCAGTTCTCTAGCGAGAGCGGGAGGCGAGCAGTTCTTC. This sequence encodes CASSSLARAGGEQFF.

The CDR3 sequence is CSVVIPAALYNEQFF. The CDR3 coding sequence is TGCAGCGTTGTTATCCCAGCGGCCCTTTACAATGAGCAGTTCTTC. V usage is TRBV29-1 and J usage is TRBJ2-1, with D maybe TRBD2 (5 bases). Trimming stripped 4 bases from V and 4 bases from J, with 17 bases between. The CDR3 contains 15 residues. Per the germline V gene, CDR1 is SQVTM and CDR2 is ANQGSEA.

Only a few counts were recorded for this clonotype. The chain is built from TRBV12-3 or TRBV12-4 and TRBJ2-2; 10 positions agree with TRBD1. Germline trimming cut 6 bases from V and 5 bases from J; bases unmatched to any gene: 9. The CDR3 is made up of 16 amino acids. The CDR3 reads CASSRPTGGGTGELFF. The DNA of the CDR3 is TGTGCCAGCAGCCGCCCGACAGGGGGCGGTACCGGGGAGCTGTTTTTT.